This T cell receptor beta chain was found in a study of T cells after yellow fever vaccination. Study in general: In the case of low-cell-number fractions, SMART-Seq v4 Ultra Low Input was used for preparation.

Study outcomes and limitations: Post-booster reappearance was seen for most primary-vaccination clones (around 96% CD4, around 88% CD8). Within FACS-sorted repertoires, abundant clonotypes contaminating from the bulk population could be present. A limited proportion of clonotypes was detected within both the CD4 and CD8 compartments.

V dropped 2 bases and J dropped 2 bases, with 5 bases sitting between them. The V gene's germline CDR1 is MNHNY and CDR2 SVGAGI (reference sequence). The CDR3 contains 13 residues. With regard to this clonotype: Antigen: not known.

TCRdb itself ran the 5' RACE reads through MiXCR, one entry per CDR3 protein. The data contain under 600,000 distinct CDR3 sequences, 20% to 25% of them singletons. Sequencing used PBMCs, obtained around 3 weeks after the first yellow fever vaccination. The V call is TRBV6-6, the J call TRBJ2-3; no definite D call. This TCR derives from a man younger than 30 who received the YFV17D yellow fever vaccine. The CDR3 DNA reads TGTGCCAGCAGTTACCGGGCCACAGATACGCAGTATTTT. Residues: CASSYRATDTQYF.